The clone carrying this T cell receptor beta chain was seen a handful of times. Its specificity is not known. This sample is drawn from a study of beta chain features in type 1 diabetes. The CDR3 length is 12 residues. V shed 7 bases, J shed 4 bases, and the junction held 5 bases outside the gene matches. Germline assignment: CDR1 SQVTM and CDR2 ANQGSEA. Whole-study results and caveats: For patients and controls alike, PCR might favor shorter templates to the same degree. TCRB CDR3 length was moderately but significantly reduced in all four CD4+ subsets of Type 1 diabetes patients.

All of the isolated RNA was reverse transcribed, so expressed TCRB transcripts were sequenced. Sequencing of naive, central memory and regulatory T cell samples gave an average of roughly 3.5 million reads. TCRdb's table, derived via immunoSEQ multiplex PCR, lists solely in-frame clones and lacks some. The table includes some 250,000 clones, approximately 13% detected once. Sorting produced populations that all topped 95% purity. Sequencing was performed on naive CD4+ T cells from blood. The receptor's source is a man aged 30 to 39 with type 1 diabetes. The chain combines TRBV29-1 with TRBJ2-3; TRBD1 agrees at 7 bases. In nucleotides, the CDR3 is TGCAGCGCTAGGACAGGTTCAGATACGCAGTATTTT. Residues: CSARTGSDTQYF.